This TCR beta chain originates from a study of OX40 agonist ivuxolimab in advanced cancers. Notes on the research overall: Ivuxolimab was a fully human IgG2 agonistic monoclonal antibody targeting the costimulatory receptor OX40 (CD134). Partial responses occurred in three dose-escalation patients: two with cutaneous melanoma and one with hepatocellular carcinoma. Peripheral TCRbeta sequencing was intended to test whether TCR sequence diversity was altered and clonal T-cell expansion was caused by ivuxolimab. Prior anti-PD-1, anti-PD-L1 or anti-CTLA-4 therapy was permitted, and 40% of dose-escalation patients had received checkpoint inhibitors. Of the roughly 51 dose-escalation patients, hepatocellular carcinoma was present in approximately 20, melanoma in around 15, renal cell carcinoma in 9 and head and neck cancer in 9. The paper reports the monotherapy dose-escalation portion (N of about 47 patients) of the phase I ivuxolimab trial. The dose-escalation cohort was 80% to 90% male with a mean age of around 64 years, ranging from roughly 20 to 85. Intravenous ivuxolimab was administered to patients every 2 weeks at six dose levels: 0.01, 0.1, 0.3, 1.5, 3 and 10 mg/kg. The research as a whole found: Partial responders in the 0.1-3.0 mg/kg groups had among the lowest normalized peripheral clonal expansion, especially among CD8+ T cells. After ivuxolimab, more expanded clones were found on average in CD8+ T cells than in CD4+ T cells. Low levels of normalized T-cell clonal expansion were also shown by some nonresponding patients. The antigen specificity of the clonally expanded peripheral T cells was not determined. At doses of 0.1 to 3.0 mg/kg, clonal expansion of both CD4+ and CD8+ T cells in blood was seen between baseline and week 6.

The trial excluded patients who had a history of autoimmune disease or were on systemic immunosuppression. Peripheral blood for TCR sequencing was collected from all dose cohorts at baseline, on cycle 4 day 1, and on cycle 7 day 1. Samples came from an open-label, multicenter, first-in-human phase I dose-escalation trial of ivuxolimab. Adults with locally advanced or metastatic melanoma, renal cell, hepatocellular, or head and neck squamous cell carcinoma were enrolled in the trial. Before TCR sequencing, CD4+ T cells and CD8+ T cells were sorted from peripheral blood as separate populations. Genomic DNA was extracted from sorted cells for sequencing of the TCRbeta CDR3 region. The immunoSEQ Assay was used to sequence the TCRbeta CDR3 regions. In its TCRdb copy, this immuneACCESS table keeps in-frame sequences only and misses some clones. Where compared with another copy, unresolved V genes explain less than half of these, and the others have no known cause. The sample profile shows about 67,000 clones; 91% of them were found once. Together, the top ten hold around 0.33% of the sample.

The CDR3, cysteine through phenylalanine, is 14 amino acids long. Of all the DNA, just the CDR3 is kept, 42 bases in frame from base 1. Here V drops 5 bases and J drops 2 bases, and the junction holds 4 bases not matched to any gene. The germline V gene (reference sequence) provides CDR1 WNHNN and CDR2 SYGVQD. In the case of this clone: Its recognized antigen is unknown. There are no base qualities to consult, and no much larger clone falls within one base.

The V and J genes are TRBV10-1 and TRBJ2-7; TRBD2 aligns with 9 central bases. Sequenced material: CD4+ or CD8+ T cells sorted from blood, taken in a trial of the OX40 agonist ivuxolimab. The sequence came from an adult with an advanced solid tumor such as melanoma, head and neck, liver or kidney cancer. The DNA sequence is given as TGCGCCAGCAGTAGCGGGAGGTCCCCCTACGAGCAGTACTTC. Its protein product is CASSSGRSPYEQYF.